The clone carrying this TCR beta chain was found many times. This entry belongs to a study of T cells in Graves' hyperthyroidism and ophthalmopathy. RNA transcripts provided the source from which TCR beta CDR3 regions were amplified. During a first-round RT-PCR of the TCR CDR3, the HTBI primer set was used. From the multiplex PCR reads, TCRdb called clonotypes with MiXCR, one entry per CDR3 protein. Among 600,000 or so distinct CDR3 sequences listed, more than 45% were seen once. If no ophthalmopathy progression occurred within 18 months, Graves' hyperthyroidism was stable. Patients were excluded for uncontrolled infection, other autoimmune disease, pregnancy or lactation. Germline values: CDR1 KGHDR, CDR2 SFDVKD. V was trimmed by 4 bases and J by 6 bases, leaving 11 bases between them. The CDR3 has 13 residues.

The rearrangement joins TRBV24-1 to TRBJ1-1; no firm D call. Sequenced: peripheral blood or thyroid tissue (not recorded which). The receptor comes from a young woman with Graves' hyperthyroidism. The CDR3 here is CATSDGENPEAFF. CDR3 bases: TGTGCCACCAGTGACGGCGAAAACCCTGAAGCTTTCTTT.